This TCR beta chain was found in a study of radiation and T cells in renal cell carcinoma. On the study more broadly: Nephrectomy followed 15 Gy stereotactic body radiation by 4 weeks.

The study's findings and limits: Without pretreatment biopsies, baseline tumor clonotype presence was undetermined.

In germline, CDR1 is MNHEY, CDR2 SVGAGI. CDR3 length: 16 residues. Trimming removed 0 bases at V and 0 bases at J, with 9 bases between. Time point meaning: baseline pretreatment blood. The sample's treatment: 15 Gy SBRT to primary tumor, nephrectomy 4 weeks later. On this clone: Its matching antigen is unknown.

Clones were read by immunoSEQ multiplex PCR, and TCRdb kept only the in-frame ones, dropping some. The data contain 55,000 to 65,000 clones, 60% to 85% of them singletons. The rearrangement uses TRBV6-5 and TRBJ1-3; TRBD1 might be the D (5 bases). The specimen was blood, collected from a patient whose treatment included radiotherapy and nephrectomy. This TCR derives from a man in his 60s with renal cell carcinoma. The CDR3 nucleotides are TGTGCCAGCAGTTACTCAGGGGCTGACTCTGGAAACACCATATATTTT. This codes for CASSYSGADSGNTIYF.